A selection of T cell receptor beta chains follows, all from one sample in a study of T cell changes during pregnancy in multiple sclerosis. Profiled with immunoSEQ multiplex PCR; TCRdb holds only in-frame clones, not every one. This table holds approximately 100,000 clones, 92% found once. The sequencing here drew on peripheral blood, taken after pregnancy. These receptors all stem from a female donor with multiple sclerosis, enrolled in a pregnancy study. Both conserved end residues are part of each CDR3.

CDR3: CASSVSGGHGETQYF; V: TRBV9; J: TRBJ2-5
CDR3: CASSHQWDSNRYEQFF; V: TRBV5-5; J: TRBJ2-1
CDR3: CASTHREAGELFF; V: TRBV27; J: TRBJ2-2
CDR3: CASSLRWADRVYEKLFF; V: TRBV4-1; J: TRBJ1-4
CDR3: CATSILESSGNTIYF; V: TRBV15; J: TRBJ1-3
CDR3: CASDGPPGMNTIYF; V: TRBV19; J: TRBJ1-3
CDR3: CASSESRAYNSPLHF; V: TRBV2; J: TRBJ1-6
CDR3: CASSSRGRGNTIYF; V: TRBV6-6; J: TRBJ1-3
CDR3: CASRAQGQGNTEAFF; V: TRBV2; J: TRBJ1-1
CDR3: CASSILQGAGTIYF; V: TRBV19; J: TRBJ1-3
CDR3: CASSRQAGREKLFF; V: TRBV11-2; J: TRBJ1-4
CDR3: CASSQGIGGGNEQFF; V: TRBV14; J: TRBJ2-1
CDR3: CASSLLAGRTDTQYF; V: TRBV5-1; J: TRBJ2-3
CDR3: CASSRSGTGGNEQFF; V: TRBV6-1; J: TRBJ2-1
CDR3: CATGTSGGARTQYF; V: TRBV6-5; J: TRBJ2-3
CDR3: CASSLTGGPLTGGYTF; V: TRBV7-3; J: TRBJ1-2
CDR3: CASSLDLQGGLGGYTF; V: TRBV11-2; J: TRBJ1-2
CDR3: CASSYLRQGMGTEAFF; V: TRBV6-6; J: TRBJ1-1
CDR3: CASSAGTGGPSRNTIYF; V: TRBV5-1; J: TRBJ1-3
CDR3: CASTYTGANVLTF; V: TRBV2; J: TRBJ2-6
CDR3: CASSSAGESYEQYF; V: TRBV5-6; J: TRBJ2-7
CDR3: CASSDGVPYF; V: TRBV2; J: TRBJ2-5
CDR3: CASSRNRLVNQPQHF; V: TRBV16; J: TRBJ1-5
CDR3: CASSQLQYEQYF; V: TRBV2; J: TRBJ2-7
CDR3: CASSPARQGYQPQHF; V: TRBV4-3; J: TRBJ1-5
CDR3: CASSPLDRGFPPAYEQYF; V: TRBV4-1; J: TRBJ2-7
CDR3: CASSTRSQETQYF; V: TRBV7-3; J: TRBJ2-5
CDR3: CATSRGDRGLTEAFF; V: TRBV15; J: TRBJ1-1
CDR3: CASSSGSSYEQYF; V: TRBV18; J: TRBJ2-7
CDR3: CAIRGGGRNTEAFF; V: TRBV10-3; J: TRBJ1-1
CDR3: CASSLVGASYNEQFF; V: TRBV5-1; J: TRBJ2-1
CDR3: CATSRGRVGNEKLFF; V: TRBV15; J: TRBJ1-4
CDR3: CASRPDRSKNEKLFF; V: TRBV5-1; J: TRBJ1-4
CDR3: CASSRASGVETQYF; V: TRBV5-4; J: TRBJ2-5
CDR3: CASSLVQANSGNTIYF; V: TRBV5-1; J: TRBJ1-3
CDR3: CASSWPVPYGYTF; V: TRBV6-1; J: TRBJ1-2
CDR3: CAWSSSVDTQYF; V: TRBV30; J: TRBJ2-3
CDR3: CASSLRSGTRSYEQYF; V: TRBV28; J: TRBJ2-7
CDR3: CASSALTGGNTEAFF; V: TRBV5-4; J: TRBJ1-1
CDR3: CASSVGGRSYNEQFF; V: TRBV9; J: TRBJ2-1